This TCR beta chain was captured in a study of T-cell reconstitution after alpha-beta-depleted transplantation in children. Losses at the gene ends were 5 bases for V and 6 bases for J; bases not matched to a gene: 7. Looked up from germline, CDR1 is MNHEY and CDR2 is SMNVEV (reference sequence). The CDR3 is made up of 15 amino acids. For TCRbeta, the library was prepared with unique molecular identifiers. One entry per CDR3 protein, called by TCRdb with MiXCR from the PCR reads. The table includes over 200,000 distinct CDR3 sequences, roughly 9% detected once. This sequence was found in a human donor who donated a stem cell graft to a child with acute lymphoblastic leukemia. The sequenced sample was PBMCs from the stem cell graft donor, obtained from the stem cell graft. V is TRBV27 and J is TRBJ1-5; 10 nucleotides match TRBD1. CDR3 protein: CASSPGQGLGQPQHF. The CDR3 DNA sequence: TGTGCCAGCAGTCCGGGACAGGGGTTGGGTCAGCCCCAGCATTTT.